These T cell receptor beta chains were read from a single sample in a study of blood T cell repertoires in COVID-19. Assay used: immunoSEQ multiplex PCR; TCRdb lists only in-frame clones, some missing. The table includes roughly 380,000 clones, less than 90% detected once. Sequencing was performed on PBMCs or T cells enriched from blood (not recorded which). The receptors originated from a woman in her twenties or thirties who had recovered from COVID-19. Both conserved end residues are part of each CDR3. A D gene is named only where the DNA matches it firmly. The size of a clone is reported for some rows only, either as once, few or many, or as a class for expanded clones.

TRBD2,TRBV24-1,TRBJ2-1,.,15,TGTGCCACCAGTGATCCGGGACTAGCGGGCAATGAGCAGTTCTTC,CATSDPGLAGNEQFF
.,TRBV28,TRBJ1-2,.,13,TGTGCCAGCAGGCAGTACACCTCCTATGGCTACACCTTC,CASRQYTSYGYTF
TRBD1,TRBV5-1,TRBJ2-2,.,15,TGCGCCAGCAGCCGTGGACAGGCGAACACCGGGGAGCTGTTTTTT,CASSRGQANTGELFF
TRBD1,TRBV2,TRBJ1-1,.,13,TGTGCCAGCAGCGGACAGGGGACAATAGAAGCTTTCTTT,CASSGQGTIEAFF
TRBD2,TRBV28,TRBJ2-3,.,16,TGTGCCAGCAGTTTATCTTGGCGGGAGGTGACAGATACGCAGTATTTT,CASSLSWREVTDTQYF
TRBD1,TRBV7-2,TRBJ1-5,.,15,TGTGCCAGCAGCCCGCGGACAGGGGGCAATCAGCCCCAGCATTTT,CASSPRTGGNQPQHF
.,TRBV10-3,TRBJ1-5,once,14,TGTGCCATCAGTATCATGGAGAGCAATCAGCCCCAGCATTTT,CAISIMESNQPQHF
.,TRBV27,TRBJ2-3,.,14,TGTGCCAGCATGAGGTGGGGCAGCACAGATACGCAGTATTTT,CASMRWGSTDTQYF
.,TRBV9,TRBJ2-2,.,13,TGTGCCAGCAGCGCCTTACTCACCGGGGAGCTGTTTTTT,CASSALLTGELFF
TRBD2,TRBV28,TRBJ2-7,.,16,TGTGCCAGCAGTCCCCTTAGACTAGCGGGAGACCACGAGCAGTACTTC,CASSPLRLAGDHEQYF
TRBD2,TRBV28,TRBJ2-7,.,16,TGTGCCAGCAGTTTATATCTAGCGGGAGCAGGGTACGAGCAGTACTTC,CASSLYLAGAGYEQYF
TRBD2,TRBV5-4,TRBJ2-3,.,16,TGTGCCAGCAGGTGGGGTGGCGGGGGGAGCACAGATACGCAGTATTTT,CASRWGGGGSTDTQYF
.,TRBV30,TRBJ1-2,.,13,TGTGCCTGGAGTTTAGTTCCTAACTATGGCTACACCTTC,CAWSLVPNYGYTF
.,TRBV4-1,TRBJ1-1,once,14,TGCGCCAGCAGCACAAAACAGGGGAACACTGAAGCTTTCTTT,CASSTKQGNTEAFF
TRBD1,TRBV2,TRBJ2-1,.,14,TGTGCCAGCGGGGGACAGGGAGGCCCCAATGAGCAGTTCTTC,CASGGQGGPNEQFF
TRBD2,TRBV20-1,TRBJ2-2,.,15,TGCAGTGCTAGTAGGCTAGCGGGAGCCACCGGGGAGCTGTTTTTT,CSASRLAGATGELFF
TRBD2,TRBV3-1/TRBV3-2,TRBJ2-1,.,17,TGTGCCAGCAGCCCCGGGGTAGCGGGAGGGGATTGGAATGAGCAGTTCTTC,CASSPGVAGGDWNEQFF
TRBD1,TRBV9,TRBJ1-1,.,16,TGTGCCAGCAGCGCTCAGCTGACAGGGGTCAGTACCGGGGCTTTCTTT,CASSAQLTGVSTGAFF
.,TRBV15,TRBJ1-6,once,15,TGTGCCACCAGCACACAGGAGGGGTATAATTCACCCCTCCACTTT,CATSTQEGYNSPLHF
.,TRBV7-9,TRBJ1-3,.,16,TGTGCCAGCAGCTCACTTTTGGAGGCGTCGGGAAACACCATATATTTT,CASSSLLEASGNTIYF
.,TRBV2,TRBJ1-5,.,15,TGTGCCAGCAGTGAGAGTACAGGGCGGAGTCAGCCCCAGCATTTT,CASSESTGRSQPQHF
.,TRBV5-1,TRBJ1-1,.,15,TGCGCCAGCAGCTCGGGGGGTCAAGGGGTTCTTATAGCTTTCTTT,CASSSGGQGVLIAFF
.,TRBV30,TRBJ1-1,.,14,TGTGCCTGGAGTGTACTCGAGGAAAACACTGAAGCTTTCTTT,CAWSVLEENTEAFF
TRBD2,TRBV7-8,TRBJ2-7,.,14,TGTGCCAGCAGCTTACTAGCGGGGTCTGACGAGCAGTACTTC,CASSLLAGSDEQYF
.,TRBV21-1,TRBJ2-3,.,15,TGTGCCAGCGGTAGCGGGAGGACCCTCACAGATACGCAGTATTTT,CASGSGRTLTDTQYF
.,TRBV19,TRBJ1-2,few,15,TGTGCCAGTAGCCCTCTTCGTCCCTCGGGCTATGGCTACACCTTC,CASSPLRPSGYGYTF
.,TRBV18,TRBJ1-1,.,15,TGTGCCAGCTCACCACGAAACGGGATGAACACTGAAGCTTTCTTT,CASSPRNGMNTEAFF
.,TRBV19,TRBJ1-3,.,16,TGTGCCAGTACCAGGGGTGGCCTTTATGCTGGAAACACCATATATTTT,CASTRGGLYAGNTIYF
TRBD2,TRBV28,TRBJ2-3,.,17,TGTGCCAGCAACCTAGCGGGAGGGAGTTTAGTCACAGATACGCAGTATTTT,CASNLAGGSLVTDTQYF
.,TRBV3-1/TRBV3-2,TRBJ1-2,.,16,TGTGCCAGCAGTCCGCCCACACAGGAACAAAACTATGGCTACACCTTC,CASSPPTQEQNYGYTF
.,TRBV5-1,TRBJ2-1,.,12,TGCGCCAGCAGCTTGAATAGCGATGAGCAGTTCTTC,CASSLNSDEQFF
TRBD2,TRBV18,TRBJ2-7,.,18,TGTGCCAGCTCACGCCAAACTAGCGGGAGGTTCCCTCCCTACGAGCAGTACTTC,CASSRQTSGRFPPYEQYF
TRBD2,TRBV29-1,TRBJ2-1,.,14,TGCAGCGTTGTCCCGGGGGGGCCCTACAATGAGCAGTTCTTC,CSVVPGGPYNEQFF
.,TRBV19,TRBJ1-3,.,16,TGTGCCAGTTGCCCAGAGGACAGAAGACTTGGAAACACCATATATTTT,CASCPEDRRLGNTIYF
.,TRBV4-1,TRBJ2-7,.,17,TGCGCCAGCAGCCAAGTTGGGGGGGGAGACAGGACCTACGAGCAGTACTTC,CASSQVGGGDRTYEQYF
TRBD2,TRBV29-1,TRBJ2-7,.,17,TGCAGCGTTGACTATCCTTCGAAGCGGGAGGGCACCTACGAGCAGTACTTC,CSVDYPSKREGTYEQYF
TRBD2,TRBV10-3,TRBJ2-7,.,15,TGTGCCGTCGCTTCAGGGACTAGCGGGAGCCACGAGCAGTACTTC,CAVASGTSGSHEQYF
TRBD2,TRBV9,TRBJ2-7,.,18,TGTGCCAGCAGTGCCGGGACTAGCGGGAGGGTATTGGACTACGAGCAGTACTTC,CASSAGTSGRVLDYEQYF